This record concerns one TCR beta chain sequence. This clone may be a read error of a much larger clone one base away. The sample originates from a study of Graves' ophthalmopathy and Graves' hyperthyroidism. Amplified material comprised TCR beta CDR3 regions derived from RNA transcripts. RT-PCR in the first round used HTBI primers; a second-round multiplex PCR followed. MiXCR, run by TCRdb on the multiplex PCR reads, gives a single entry per CDR3 protein. The sample holds roughly 500,000 distinct CDR3 sequences, roughly 14% seen once. Ophthalmopathy-affected donors exhibited moderate-to-severe activity, CAS ≥3, NOSPECS ≥4, and duration under 3 months. 10 ml of fresh blood yielded the PBMCs by density gradient. The CDR3 runs to 12 residues. V was clipped by 6 bases and J by 6 bases; unmatched bases: 4. Germline V gene sequence: CDR1 MNHEY, CDR2 SVGAGI.

The chain is built from TRBV6-5 and TRBJ1-1, with TRBD1 matching over 7 bases. This sequence originates from a woman in her 30s with Graves' ophthalmopathy. Sequencing was done on a sample of blood. CDR3 residues: CASRTGYAEAFF. The CDR3 region has the DNA TGTGCCAGCAGGACAGGGTACGCTGAAGCTTTCTTT.